The 22 T cell receptor beta chains below come from one sample, sequenced in a study of patients and donors after allogeneic stem cell transplantation. TCRdb fed the RT-PCR reads into MiXCR, producing one record per CDR3 protein. This sample has about 960,000 distinct CDR3 sequences, with about 20% found just once. The sequenced sample was blood, either unsorted or a sorted T cell fraction (not recorded which). All receptors derive from a human donor who was either an allogeneic HSCT recipient or a stem cell or donor lymphocyte infusion donor (not recorded which). It is not recorded whose cells these are; they may come from a transplant donor.

This clonotype was counted at least ten times. V gene TRBV20-1 combines with J gene TRBJ1-6; maybe TRBD1 (5 bases). CDR1 is DFQATT and CDR2 is SNEGSKA in the germline V gene (reference sequence). The CDR3 totals 12 residues. With 7 bases removed from V and 7 bases from J, the gap between germline ends came to 11 bases. CDR3 amino acids: CSGGTRNSPLHF. The CDR3 DNA is TGCAGTGGGGGCACCCGGAATTCACCCCTCCACTTT.

This CDR3 is CATSDSGTGASYEQYF. The CDR3 DNA reads TGTGCCACCAGTGATTCCGGGACAGGGGCCTCCTACGAGCAGTACTTC. The gene calls are TRBV24-1 and TRBJ2-7; 10 bases match TRBD1. Germline V lookup: CDR1 KGHDR, CDR2 SFDVKD. With V trimmed by 2 bases and J by 0 bases, 3 bases remained unmatched. The CDR3 is made up of 16 amino acids.

The chain is built from TRBV19 and TRBJ1-5; D may be TRBD1 (5 bases). Trimming pared 2 bases from V and 6 bases from J, leaving 11 bases between. The CDR3 extends over 14 amino acids. From germline, CDR1 is LNHDA and CDR2 SQIVND (reference sequence). CDR3 coding DNA: TGTGCCAGTAGTATATATGGGGGGGGTCAGCCCCAGCATTTT. It encodes CASSIYGGGQPQHF.

The table lists this clonotype with a few counts. The chain uses TRBV20-1 and TRBJ2-7; weak D call: TRBD2 (6 bases). In germline, CDR1 is DFQATT, CDR2 SNEGSKA (reference sequence). The CDR3 totals 10 residues. Trimming shortened V by 3 bases and J by 7 bases, and 7 bases separated the two germline ends. The CDR3, as DNA: TGCAGTGCTAGGGCGGGAGAGCAGTACTTC. As protein: CSARAGEQYF.

This chain links TRBV5-1 with TRBJ1-5, with D perhaps matching TRBD1 (6 bases). There are 15 residues in the CDR3. V was clipped by 0 bases and J by 5 bases, with 12 bases between them. From germline, CDR1 is SGHRS and CDR2 YFSETQ. CDR3 residues: CASSLGTVEDQPQHF. The DNA for the CDR3 is TGCGCCAGCAGCTTGGGGACAGTCGAGGATCAGCCCCAGCATTTT. Full variable domain (remainder filled in from reference TRBV5-1 and TRBJ1-5): KAGVTQTPRYLIKTRGQQVTLSCSPISGHRSVSWYQQTPGQGLQFLFEYFSETQRNKGNFPGRFSGRQFSNSRSEMNVSTLELGDSALYLCASSLGTVEDQPQHFGDGTRLSIL.

V and J are TRBV12-3 or TRBV12-4 and TRBJ2-7; 8 bases map to TRBD1. The CDR3 sequence is 14 residues long. With V trimmed by 5 bases and J by 2 bases, 5 bases remained unmatched. CDR3 sequence: CASSQQGVAYEQYF. The CDR3 region has the DNA TGTGCCAGCAGTCAACAGGGGGTAGCCTACGAGCAGTACTTC.

J is TRBJ2-1 and V is TRBV24-1; 7 bases map to TRBD2. Trimming removed 4 bases from V and 2 bases from J; junction bases left unmatched: 4. The CDR3 runs 15 residues. Germline V gene data show CDR1 as KGHDR and CDR2 as SFDVKD. The CDR3 nucleotides are TGTGCCACCAGTGAGAGACTAGCAACCTACAATGAGCAGTTCTTC. This gives the protein CATSERLATYNEQFF.

V usage is TRBV11-2 and J usage is TRBJ2-7, with D hard to call. V was pared by 1 base and J by 5 bases, with 9 bases between. The CDR3 sequence is 13 residues long. Germline CDR1 is SGHAT and CDR2 is FQNNGV. As DNA, the CDR3 is TGTGCCAGCAGCTTAGTCCCGGGTAACGAGCAGTACTTC. The encoded protein is CASSLVPGNEQYF.

In this sample, this clonotype turned up a few times. V and J are TRBV5-1 and TRBJ2-1; 10 bases line up with TRBD2. There are 17 residues in the CDR3. CDR1 is SGHRS and CDR2 is YFSETQ in the germline V gene. With V trimmed by 1 base and J by 10 bases, 14 bases remained unmatched. In nucleotides, the CDR3 is TGCGCCAGCAGCTTGTTGGGACCAGCGGGAGGGCCAGGGGAGCAGTTCTTC. It encodes CASSLLGPAGGPGEQFF.

The chain combines TRBV13 with TRBJ1-2; maybe TRBD1 (5 bases). The V and J ends lost 5 bases and 0 bases respectively, with 16 bases between them. The germline CDR1 and CDR2 sequences are PRHDT and FYEKMQ (reference sequence). This CDR3 comprises 16 residues. The CDR3 sequence: CASSPPQGEANYGYTF. The CDR3, as DNA: TGTGCCAGCAGCCCCCCCCAGGGCGAAGCTAACTATGGCTACACCTTC.

This clonotype was seen more than once but under ten times. The CDR3 reads CASSLGQGPQAFF. The CDR3 DNA sequence: TGTGCCAGCAGCTTAGGACAGGGGCCCCAAGCTTTCTTT. V gene TRBV7-2 combines with J gene TRBJ1-1, with 8 bases matching TRBD1. The CDR3 is 13 amino acids. Germline CDR1 reads SGHTA; CDR2 reads FQGNSA. The junction had 4 bases not matched to a gene; V was cut back by 1 base and J by 9 bases.

This chain joins TRBV11-3 and TRBJ2-7; D is undetermined. Germline values: CDR1 SGHNT, CDR2 YENEEA. With 6 bases removed from V and 4 bases from J, the gap between germline ends came to 13 bases. The CDR3 covers 13 residues. The CDR3 spells CASRHRAQYEQYF. The DNA for the CDR3 is TGTGCCAGCAGACACCGGGCCCAATACGAGCAGTACTTC.

This clonotype was counted between two and nine times. The chain couples TRBV11-2 to TRBJ2-7; D may match TRBD1 or TRBD2 (5 bases each). In germline, CDR1 is SGHAT, CDR2 FQNNGV. There are 16 residues in the CDR3. Trimming stripped 5 bases from V and 4 bases from J, with 21 bases between. CDR3 bases: TGTGCCAGCAGCCGATATCCCGGGACGGGCCTTTACGAGCAGTACTTC. Encoded protein: CASSRYPGTGLYEQYF.

This clonotype was detected a few times. This chain links TRBV5-1 with TRBJ2-7; D is possibly TRBD1 or TRBD2 (5 bases each). V dropped 7 bases and J dropped 0 bases, with 14 bases sitting between them. This CDR3 spans 14 amino acids. Germline V lookup: CDR1 SGHRS, CDR2 YFSETQ. The CDR3 sequence: CASGGGASSYEQYF. As DNA, the CDR3 is TGCGCCAGCGGTGGGGGTGCGAGCTCCTACGAGCAGTACTTC.

This clonotype was picked up a small number of times. V gene TRBV5-1 combines with J gene TRBJ2-1; a weak D match, TRBD2 (6 bases). This CDR3 has 15 amino acids. Germline V gives CDR1 SGHRS, CDR2 YFSETQ. V gave up 2 bases and J gave up 5 bases, with 14 bases separating them. The CDR3 spells CASSLWRAGNNEQFF. The CDR3 region has the DNA TGCGCCAGCAGCTTATGGAGGGCCGGCAACAATGAGCAGTTCTTC.

This chain joins TRBV29-1 and TRBJ1-1; D unresolved. The V end lost 4 bases, the J end lost 3 bases, and 12 bases lay between the germline ends. This CDR3 comprises 13 residues. CDR1 SQVTM and CDR2 ANQGSEA come from the germline V gene. The CDR3 DNA reads as TGCAGCGTTGTGAATATCCGGGACACTGAAGCTTTCTTT. This encodes CSVVNIRDTEAFF.

This clonotype was seen only a few times. The J gene is TRBJ1-2, the V gene TRBV29-1; D perhaps matches TRBD1 (5 bases). V lost 3 bases and J 2 bases, leaving 10 bases between the germline ends. The germline V gene has CDR1 SQVTM and CDR2 ANQGSEA. The CDR3 extends over 13 amino acids. CDR3 loop: CSVDKWGNYGYTF. CDR3 in DNA: TGCAGCGTTGATAAATGGGGGAACTATGGCTACACCTTC.

The gene calls are TRBV7-9 and TRBJ2-1; D remains ambiguous. V was clipped by 5 bases and J by 7 bases, with 9 bases between them. The CDR3 sequence is 12 residues long. From germline, CDR1 is SEHNR and CDR2 FQNEAQ (reference sequence). CDR3 region: CASSPSANEQFF. Here the CDR3 DNA reads TGTGCCAGCAGCCCCTCAGCGAATGAGCAGTTCTTC.

The chain carries TRBV5-1 and TRBJ2-5; 8 bases align to TRBD1. V lost 4 bases to trimming and J lost 4 bases; unmatched junction nucleotides: 9. The CDR3 totals 15 residues. CDR1 SGHRS and CDR2 YFSETQ come from the germline V gene. CDR3 loop: CASSDPGQVRETQYF. The CDR3 DNA follows: TGCGCCAGCAGCGATCCGGGACAGGTCCGAGAGACCCAGTACTTC.

The rearrangement links TRBV21-1 to TRBJ2-1; the table names TRBD1, a call not compared with the DNA. TRBV21-1 represents a pseudogene. This CDR3 spans 14 amino acids. The CDR3 region is CASRQGSSYNEQFF. The CDR3 region has the DNA TGTGCCAGCAGACAGGGGAGCTCCTACAATGAGCAGTTCTTC.

This clonotype was picked up many times. The chain is built from TRBV12-3 or TRBV12-4 and TRBJ1-1, with 12 nucleotides matching TRBD1. CDR3 length: 17 amino acids. The J segment lost 1 base and the V segment lost 7 bases, leaving 10 bases of the junction unmatched. CDR3 DNA: TGTGCCAGCACGCGCGGGACAGGGGGCGCGAAGAACACTGAAGCTTTCTTT. It codes for CASTRGTGGAKNTEAFF.

This clonotype was observed a handful of times. The CDR3 reads CASSHGQGAAFF. The CDR3 DNA is TGTGCCAGCAGCCATGGACAGGGGGCTGCTTTCTTT. V and J are TRBV4-2 and TRBJ1-1, with 11 bases that match TRBD1. The germline CDR1 and CDR2 sequences are LGHNA and YNFKEQ. J lost 11 bases, V lost 3 bases, and 2 bases had no gene match. The CDR3 runs 12 residues.